This TCR beta chain came from a study of tumor T cells in aggressive B-cell lymphoma. Trimming stripped 4 bases from V and 5 bases from J, with 17 bases between. Germline V gene data show CDR1 as SQVTM and CDR2 as ANQGSEA. The CDR3 is 14 residues long. TCRdb's copy holds only in-frame clones and misses some; the assay was immunoSEQ multiplex PCR. The sample contains approximately 3,000 clones, roughly 85% of which appear only once. This TCR came from an adult with diffuse large B cell lymphoma. Some clones in this sample may be carry-over from other donors' samples. Material: tumor tissue. The chain carries TRBV29-1 and TRBJ2-5; TRBD1 is a possible D gene (6 bases). The CDR3, as DNA: TGCAGCGTTGGGGGCAGGGGCTTGACGGAGACCCAGTACTTC. Translation: CSVGGRGLTETQYF.